The sequence of this T cell receptor (beta chain) was determined in a study of blood T cell repertoires in COVID-19. Study at large: There were acute and convalescent COVID-19 samples, and they came from the United States, Italy and Spain. The analysed material was cDNA or gDNA that came from T cells, B-cell-depleted T cells, or PBMCs.

Per the original methods: From reference gene primer amplification, estimates of nucleated cell counts were derived. Method: immunoSEQ multiplex PCR; TCRdb's copy keeps in-frame clones and lacks some. That table is the source of V, J and clone size, and D and trimming were worked out from the DNA. This table has about 88,000 clones, about 88% appearing once. The CDR3 runs 11 residues. Trimming left V 3 bases short and J 5 bases short, with 3 bases between. The material sequenced was peripheral blood. The V call is TRBV12-3 or TRBV12-4, the J call TRBJ2-3; no definite D call. This TCR was recovered from a woman of 80 years or more with acute or convalescent COVID-19. The CDR3 reads CASSFIDTQYF. CDR3 coding DNA: TGTGCCAGCAGTTTTATAGATACGCAGTATTTT.